This T cell receptor (beta chain) appears in the sequencing data of a study of OX40 agonist ivuxolimab in advanced cancers. CDR1 and CDR2 (germline): MNHEY, SMNVEV (reference sequence). V was cut by 5 bases and J by 3 bases, with 11 bases left in between. This CDR3 spans 14 amino acids. This clone was counted a few times. Using immunoSEQ multiplex PCR, the repertoire was profiled, and TCRdb retains in-frame clones only, with some absent. Among 50,000 to 70,000 clones listed, around 84% were seen once. The starting material was CD4+ or CD8+ T cells sorted from blood, obtained in a trial of the OX40 agonist ivuxolimab. The chain employs TRBV27 and TRBJ1-5; D gene unclear. This sequence was found in an adult with an advanced solid tumor such as melanoma, head and neck, liver or kidney cancer. Here the CDR3 reads CASSPVQFNQPQHF. In DNA, the CDR3 is TGTGCCAGCAGTCCTGTGCAGTTCAATCAGCCCCAGCATTTT.